This passage covers 25 T cell receptor beta chains from one sample sequenced in a study of T cells in Graves' hyperthyroidism and ophthalmopathy. TCR beta CDR3 region amplification was performed from RNA transcripts. An initial round of RT-PCR targeting the TCR CDR3 relied on the HTBI primer set. From the multiplex PCR reads, TCRdb called clonotypes with MiXCR, one entry per CDR3 protein. The data show a few hundred thousand distinct CDR3 sequences, around 21% seen once. The material sequenced was blood. The receptor source for this set is a man aged 18 to 30 with Graves' hyperthyroidism.

This clonotype occurred a few times. The chain is built from TRBV15 and TRBJ2-7; 10 bases map to TRBD1. The CDR3 is 17 residues long. The ends lost 4 bases at V and 6 bases at J; junction bases unmatched: 15. Germline CDR1 is LNHNV and CDR2 is YYDKDF (reference sequence). The CDR3 DNA is TGTGCCACCAGCACGCCGGCGGGACAGGGGCGGTTCTCCGAGCAGTACTTC. Translation: CATSTPAGQGRFSEQYF.

V and J are TRBV5-5 and TRBJ2-7; unclear D gene. Trimming removed 6 bases from V and 2 bases from J, with 15 bases in between. From germline, CDR1 is SGHKS and CDR2 YYEKEE (reference sequence). CDR3 length: 14 amino acids. The CDR3 sequence is CASTNRPATYEQYF. Here the CDR3 DNA reads TGTGCCAGCACCAATCGTCCGGCCACCTACGAGCAGTACTTC. The full variable domain, completed using reference TRBV5-5 and TRBJ2-7, is DAGVTQSPTHLIKTRGQQVTLRCSPISGHKSVSWYQQVLGQGPQFIFQYYEKEERGRGNFPDRFSARQFPNYSSELNVNALLLGDSALYLCASTNRPATYEQYFGPGTRLTVT.

At least ten counts were recorded for this clonotype. This chain links TRBV7-9 with TRBJ1-2; a weak D match, TRBD1 (5 bases). Looked up from germline, CDR1 is SEHNR and CDR2 is FQNEAQ (reference sequence). The CDR3 is 12 residues long. Trimming took off 8 bases at V and 4 bases at J, with 11 bases between the two ends. CDR3 sequence (DNA): TGTGCCAGCGGGACGGGGGGCTATGGCTACACCTTC. Amino acid sequence: CASGTGGYGYTF.

This clonotype was detected ten times or more. The chain links TRBV6-1 to TRBJ2-7; D is possibly TRBD1 (6 bases). The germline V gene encodes CDR1 MNHNS and CDR2 SASEGT. Trimming stripped 6 bases from V and 2 bases from J, with 11 bases between. This CDR3 contains 13 residues. CDR3 protein: CASRGAPAYEQYF. As DNA, the CDR3 is TGTGCCAGCAGGGGGGCTCCAGCCTACGAGCAGTACTTC.

The chain combines TRBV7-9 with TRBJ2-7; D is perhaps TRBD1 (5 bases). The CDR3 loop spans 13 amino acids. V was cut by 5 bases and J by 4 bases, with 12 bases left in between. Germline V lookup: CDR1 SEHNR, CDR2 FQNEAQ (reference sequence). DNA for the CDR3: TGTGCCAGCAGCCCGACAGTCCGGTACGAGCAGTACTTC. Its protein is CASSPTVRYEQYF.

This clonotype was detected many times. An end of the junction differs from the germline gene, which may be a read error. This chain links TRBV7-8 with TRBJ1-5; TRBD1 is a possible D gene (6 bases). Looked up from germline, CDR1 is SGHVS and CDR2 is FQNEAQ. The CDR3 runs 13 residues. The CDR3 nucleotides are TGTGCCAGCAGCTTGGGTTGGGATACAGGGACGGATTTT. Its translation: CASSLGWDTGTDF.

The chain uses TRBV30 and TRBJ2-5; no reliable D call. The CDR3 has 13 amino acids. V was shortened by 1 base and J by 3 bases, with 9 bases between the two germline ends. Looked up from germline, CDR1 is GTSNPN and CDR2 is SVGIG (reference sequence). CDR3 nucleotide sequence: TGTGCCTGGAGTGGTAGCCTAAAAGAGACCCAGTACTTC. Translated, it gives CAWSGSLKETQYF.

The chain recombines TRBV11-2 with TRBJ2-2; 7 positions match TRBD1. The germline V gene has CDR1 SGHAT and CDR2 FQNNGV. The V segment lost 4 bases and the J segment 4 bases; nucleotides outside the gene matches: 12. CDR3 length equals 17 residues. The CDR3 sequence is CASSSLRQGARTGELFF. The CDR3 DNA is TGTGCCAGCAGCTCCTTACGACAGGGAGCGCGCACCGGGGAGCTGTTTTTT.

This sequence joins TRBV4-1 and TRBJ1-1; TRBD1 is a possible D gene (5 bases). The CDR3 has 19 amino acids. Trimming took off 2 bases at V and 1 base at J, with 23 bases between the two ends. Germline-derived CDR1 and CDR2 are MGHRA and YSYEKL. The CDR3 coding sequence is TGCGCCAGCAGCCAAAGGGCCCCGGGACTCCGTTTAGGGAACACTGAAGCTTTCTTT. Translating it yields CASSQRAPGLRLGNTEAFF.

This clonotype was seen at least ten times. The chain joins TRBV14 to TRBJ1-2; no definite D call. The germline CDR1 and CDR2 sequences are SGHDN and FVKESK. The CDR3 length is 16 residues. The V gene lost 0 bases and the J gene lost 7 bases, with 18 bases spanning the gap. The CDR3 sequence is CASSQEVSYGAGGYTF. CDR3 coding DNA: TGTGCCAGCAGCCAAGAAGTGTCGTATGGAGCCGGTGGCTACACCTTC.

There are a few counts of this clonotype. The V gene is TRBV28, the J gene TRBJ2-4, with 8 bases identical to TRBD1. The CDR3 is 14 amino acids. The germline CDR1 and CDR2 sequences are MDHEN and SYDVKM. J lost 6 bases, V lost 7 bases, and 8 bases had no gene match. The CDR3: CASNGRDRSNIQYF. CDR3 nucleotide sequence: TGTGCCAGCAATGGACGGGACAGGTCAAACATTCAGTACTTC.

This clonotype was seen more than once but under ten times. The V and J genes are TRBV7-2 and TRBJ2-7; possible D gene TRBD2, 7 bases. Trimming cost V 6 bases and J 0 bases, with 9 bases left between them. This CDR3 is 13 amino acids long. CDR1 SGHTA and CDR2 FQGNSA come from the germline V gene. Here the CDR3 DNA reads TGTGCCAGCAGGAGGGGGGGCTCCTACGAGCAGTACTTC. Amino acid sequence: CASRRGGSYEQYF.

The J gene is TRBJ1-5, the V gene TRBV30, with D tentatively TRBD1 (5 bases). V lost 3 bases and J lost 1, with 7 bases in between. Looked up from germline, CDR1 is GTSNPN and CDR2 is SVGIG (reference sequence). The CDR3 loop spans 13 amino acids. The CDR3, as DNA: TGTGCCTGGAGCCGGGGGAGCAATCAGCCCCAGCATTTT. This codes for CAWSRGSNQPQHF.

In its sample, this clonotype was seen many times. This chain joins TRBV4-1 and TRBJ2-5; D not certain. Germline V gene lookup returns CDR1 MGHRA and CDR2 YSYEKL. The ends were cut back, 1 base at V and 3 bases at J, with 9 bases in the middle. There are 14 residues in the CDR3. CDR3 coding DNA: TGCGCCAGCAGCCAAGGTTACAGAGAAGAGACCCAGTACTTC. Protein product: CASSQGYREETQYF.

This clonotype came up a few times. The rearrangement joins TRBV27 to TRBJ2-5, with TRBD2 matching 12 bases. The CDR3 contains 18 residues. V dropped 4 bases and J dropped 4; count of bases not matched to a gene: 13. CDR1 and CDR2 from the germline V gene are MNHEY and SMNVEV (reference sequence). CDR3 DNA sequence: TGTGCCAGCAGTTCGGGACTAGCGGGCTGGGGGGACTTAGAGACCCAGTACTTC. As protein: CASSSGLAGWGDLETQYF.

This clonotype was observed a handful of times. The chain couples TRBV11-2 to TRBJ2-2; D might be TRBD1 or TRBD2, each matching 5 bases. The ends were cut back, 2 bases at V and 8 bases at J, with 15 bases in the middle. The germline CDR1 and CDR2 sequences are SGHAT and FQNNGV. The CDR3 extends over 15 amino acids. CDR3 region: CASSLPGAVRGELFF. CDR3 nucleotides: TGTGCCAGCAGCTTACCCGGGGCGGTCAGAGGGGAGCTGTTTTTT. Combining the CDR3 with reference TRBV11-2 and TRBJ2-2 gives the whole variable domain EAGVAQSPRYKIIEKRQSVAFWCNPISGHATLYWYQQILGQGPKLLIQFQNNGVVDDSQLPKDRFSAERLKGVDSTLKIQPAKLEDSAVYLCASSLPGAVRGELFFGEGSRLTVL.

Regarding this clonotype: A much larger clone lies one base from this, so it may be a read error. The rearrangement links TRBV19 to TRBJ1-1; no clear D. The length of the CDR3 is 13 residues. Germline CDR1 reads LNHDA; CDR2 reads SQIVND (reference sequence). The CDR3: CASTTGGNTEACF. The CDR3 DNA follows: TGTGCCAGTACGACGGGAGGTAACACTGAAGCTTGCTTT.

This clonotype has at least ten counts. CDR3 loop: CASSIVTGGTEAFF. The CDR3, as DNA: TGTGCCAGCAGTATAGTAACAGGAGGGACTGAAGCTTTCTTT. The V gene is TRBV6-1, the J gene TRBJ1-1; maybe TRBD1 (5 bases). The CDR3 spans 14 residues. Per the germline V gene, CDR1 is MNHNS and CDR2 is SASEGT. V was cut by 5 bases and J by 5 bases, with 15 bases left in between.

In this sample, this clonotype turned up a few times. The V call is TRBV5-1, the J call TRBJ2-2; TRBD1 is a possible D gene (6 bases). The germline gives CDR1 SGHRS, CDR2 YFSETQ. This CDR3 is 13 amino acids long. With 4 bases removed from V and 5 bases from J, the gap between germline ends came to 9 bases. The CDR3 nucleotides read TGCGCCAGCAGCCGGACAGTAACCGGGGAGCTGTTTTTT. Amino acid sequence: CASSRTVTGELFF.

On this clonotype: Germline is not matched at one junction end, which may reflect a read error. This CDR3 is CASSQDGANYGYSF. The CDR3 nucleotides read TGTGCCAGCAGCCAGGACGGTGCTAACTATGGCTACAGCTTC. The V gene is TRBV2, the J gene TRBJ1-2; no reliable D call. CDR3 length equals 14 residues. Germline values: CDR1 SNHLY, CDR2 FYNNEI.

This clonotype turned up a few times. The chain couples TRBV5-6 to TRBJ1-2; the D gene is possibly TRBD1 (5 bases). The CDR3 is 13 amino acids. Germline CDR1 is SGHDT and CDR2 is YYEEEE. V lost 3 bases and J lost 4, with 10 bases in between. CDR3 sequence (DNA): TGTGCCAGCAGCTGGGGCGGTGGCTATGGCTACACCTTC. Translating it yields CASSWGGGYGYTF.

Details on this clonotype: A much larger clone lies one base from this, so it may be a read error. The chain carries TRBV15 and TRBJ2-7; D is possibly TRBD2 (5 bases). The CDR3 contains 16 residues. Germline V gives CDR1 LNHNV, CDR2 YYDKDF (reference sequence). The CDR3 reads CATIRDLIGSSYEQYF. CDR3 DNA sequence: TGTGCCACCATCAGAGATTTGATAGGGAGCTCCTACGAGCAGTACTTC.

The chain combines TRBV20-1 with TRBJ1-5, with D uncertain. This CDR3 comprises 16 residues. Per the germline V gene, CDR1 is DFQATT and CDR2 is SNEGSKA (reference sequence). Trimming removed 4 bases from V and 1 base from J, with 17 bases in between. CDR3 in amino acids: CSANRGRRRSNQPQHF. The CDR3 bases are TGCAGTGCTAACCGGGGAAGGAGAAGGAGCAATCAGCCCCAGCATTTT.

V is TRBV28 and J is TRBJ2-7; perhaps TRBD2 as D (6 bases). V shed 7 bases and J shed 7 bases, with 20 bases lying between them. The CDR3 runs 14 residues. Germline CDR1 is MDHEN and CDR2 is SYDVKM. The CDR3 is CASTPQGGAGEQYF. CDR3 sequence (DNA): TGTGCCAGCACCCCCCAAGGAGGGGCAGGGGAGCAGTACTTC. Looking up the rest from reference TRBV28 and TRBJ2-7 gives the full variable domain: DVKVTQSSRYLVKRTGEKVFLECVQDMDHENMFWYRQDPGLGLRLIYFSYDVKMKEKGDIPEGYSVSREKKERFSLILESASTNQTSMYLCASTPQGGAGEQYFGPGTRLTVT.

In its sample, this clonotype was seen many times. J is TRBJ1-3 and V is TRBV28; no firm D call. Trimming removed 5 bases at V and 2 bases at J, with 10 bases between. The germline V gene has CDR1 MDHEN and CDR2 SYDVKM. This CDR3 is built from 14 residues. DNA for the CDR3: TGTGCCAGCAGTAATAGGGTAACTGGAAACACCATATATTTT. Protein: CASSNRVTGNTIYF.